Listed below are T cell receptor beta chains from one sample, sequenced in a study of neurological immune-mediated disorders. Each CDR3 protein is one row after TCRdb ran MiXCR on the 5' RACE reads. This sample has approximately 50,000 distinct CDR3 sequences, with about 9.4% found just once. The material sequenced was PBMCs. These receptors were collected from a man between 65 and 79 years old with HTLV-1-associated myelopathy (HAM/TSP). Both conserved end residues are part of each CDR3. D genes are given only for firm matches. Size values are once, few and many counts, or a class for expanded clones, and some rows have none.

TRBV12-3/TRBV12-4,-,many,TRBJ2-1,TGTGCCAGCAGTTTGGCTCTATTAGCCTCCTACAATGAGCAGTTCTTC,CASSLALLASYNEQFF
TRBV18,TRBD1,many,TRBJ1-4,TGTGCCAGCTCTCTCAATTCCGGGACAGGGAATGAAAAACTGTTTTTT,CASSLNSGTGNEKLFF
TRBV9,-,many,TRBJ2-5,TGTGCCAGCAGCGTAAATACTAAACCTCGGGAGACCCAGTACTTC,CASSVNTKPRETQYF
TRBV6-2/TRBV6-3,-,many,TRBJ2-7,TGTGCCAGCAATCAGGTGAGCTCCTACGAGCAGTACTTC,CASNQVSSYEQYF
TRBV7-2,-,many,TRBJ2-3,TGTGCCAGCAGCGGAGGCGGTTGGAGCAGGGGTACGCAGTATTTT,CASSGGGWSRGTQYF
TRBV5-1,TRBD1,many,TRBJ1-2,TGCGCCAGCAGTCGTAGCTTCTCGAAGACAGGGGCCTATGGCTACACCTTC,CASSRSFSKTGAYGYTF
TRBV10-3,-,many,TRBJ1-2,TGTGCCATGGGGCAGGGATTGGGTAACGGCTACACCTTC,CAMGQGLGNGYTF
TRBV7-6,-,many,TRBJ1-5,TGTGCCAGCAGCTTAGCAAGGAATCAGCCCCAGCATTTT,CASSLARNQPQHF
TRBV5-1,TRBD1,medium-sized,TRBJ1-3,TGCGCCAGCAGTCGAGGACAGGGGGCTGGAAACACCATATATTTT,CASSRGQGAGNTIYF
TRBV7-2,-,few,TRBJ1-2,TGTGCCAGCAGCTTAACCAGGGGCCCATATGGCTACACCTTC,CASSLTRGPYGYTF
TRBV29-1,-,many,TRBJ1-4,TGCAGCGTTGAGGGCAGCGGGACTGAAAAACTGTTTTTT,CSVEGSGTEKLFF
TRBV7-6,-,many,TRBJ2-7,TGTGCCAGCAGCGCGGACCCCTTCGAGCAGTACTTC,CASSADPFEQYF
TRBV4-2,-,-,TRBJ1-5,TGTGCCAGCAGCCAAGAATTTCGGGGGGCTAGGAGCAATCAGCCCCAGCATTTT,CASSQEFRGARSNQPQHF
TRBV7-9,TRBD1,medium-sized,TRBJ2-7,TGTGCCAGCAGACCGGACAGGAACTACGAGCAGTACTTC,CASRPDRNYEQYF
TRBV5-1,TRBD2,many,TRBJ2-7,TGCGCCAGCAGCAATAGCGGGAATTCCTACGAGCAGTACTTC,CASSNSGNSYEQYF
TRBV9,-,many,TRBJ2-5,TGTGCCAGCAGCGCGACGACTCGGGGGGAGACCCAGTACTTC,CASSATTRGETQYF
TRBV6-6,TRBD1,many,TRBJ2-6,TGTGCCAGCAGTAAAGGGGAAGGGGGCTACGGGGCCAACGTCCTGACTTTC,CASSKGEGGYGANVLTF
TRBV29-1,-,many,TRBJ2-1,TGCAGCGTTGTTTCTTTCGAGTCTCAATACAATGAGCAGTTCTTC,CSVVSFESQYNEQFF
TRBV9,TRBD2,many,TRBJ2-7,TGTGCCAGCAGCGCCCGCGGGAGCTCCTACGAGCAGTACTTC,CASSARGSSYEQYF
TRBV20-1,-,many,TRBJ1-2,TGCAGTGCTAGACAGGTATCGCACGGCTACACCTTC,CSARQVSHGYTF
TRBV18,-,many,TRBJ1-5,TGTGCCAGCTCACCACCAATCGGGGCTCAGCATTTT,CASSPPIGAQHF
TRBV27,TRBD1,many,TRBJ2-1,TGTGCCAGCAGCCGCCCCCCCGGGACAGGCTACAATGAGCAGTTCTTC,CASSRPPGTGYNEQFF
TRBV6-5,TRBD1,many,TRBJ2-5,TGTGCCAGCAAGACAGGGAAAGAGACCCAGTACTTC,CASKTGKETQYF
TRBV12-3/TRBV12-4,TRBD2,many,TRBJ2-7,TGTGCCAGCAGTGCTCTGGGGGGGAGGTTCTACGAGCAGTACTTC,CASSALGGRFYEQYF
TRBV27,-,few,TRBJ2-1,TGTGCCAGCAGTTCGGGACTTACAATGGGGAATGAGCAGTTCTTC,CASSSGLTMGNEQFF
TRBV5-1,TRBD1,many,TRBJ1-2,TGCGCCAGCAGCTTCGGGGACAGCGGAACTGGAGGCTACACCTTC,CASSFGDSGTGGYTF